The sequence of this TCR beta chain was determined in a study of blood T cell repertoires in COVID-19. On the study more broadly: There were acute and convalescent COVID-19 samples, and they came from the United States, Italy and Spain. The cDNA or gDNA used as material had been derived from T cells, B-cell-depleted T cells, or PBMCs.

This CDR3 is 15 amino acids long. Original data processing: Amplification from reference gene primers served as the basis for estimated nucleated cell counts. Sequenced by immunoSEQ multiplex PCR; TCRdb stores in-frame clones only, minus some. V, J and clone size are taken as reported in that table, and D and trimming were inferred from the DNA itself. The table has 250,000 to 350,000 clones, more than 85% seen once. Sequenced input: peripheral blood. The rearrangement links TRBV12-2 to TRBJ1-1. TRBV12-2 is listed as a pseudogene. This sequence originates from a man aged 25-40 years with acute or convalescent COVID-19. The CDR3 DNA is TGTGCAAGTCGCACAGCGGACGGATTGAACACTGAAGCTTTCTTT. Translation: CASRTADGLNTEAFF.